Each of the 15 T cell receptor beta chains below was sequenced from the same sample in a study of T cells after yellow fever vaccination. Using its own MiXCR run on the 5' RACE reads, TCRdb lists one record per CDR3 protein. The sample includes 200,000 to 300,000 distinct CDR3 sequences, roughly 13% of them seen just once. The sample in question was CD4+ T cells sorted from PBMCs, obtained 45 days after the yellow fever booster vaccination. The receptors were gathered from a man under 40 who received the YFV17D yellow fever vaccine.

Only a few counts were recorded for this clonotype. The chain recombines TRBV20-1 with TRBJ2-3; D unresolved. CDR3 size: 11 residues. V dropped 2 bases and J dropped 6 bases, with 6 bases sitting between them. Per the germline V gene, CDR1 is DFQATT and CDR2 is SNEGSKA (reference sequence). The CDR3: CSARTDDTQYF. For the CDR3, the DNA is TGCAGTGCTAGAACAGACGATACGCAGTATTTT.

The genes are TRBV14 and TRBJ2-7, with 10 bases lining up with TRBD2. Germline values: CDR1 SGHDN, CDR2 FVKESK. CDR3 size: 16 residues. Losses at the gene ends were 0 bases for V and 3 bases for J; bases not matched to a gene: 5. This chain's CDR3 is CASSQDRTSGRYEQYF. CDR3 DNA sequence: TGTGCCAGCAGCCAAGACAGGACTAGCGGTCGCTACGAGCAGTACTTC.

This clonotype was detected only a few times. The V call is TRBV7-2, the J call TRBJ2-2; D is possibly TRBD2 (6 bases). CDR3 length: 16 amino acids. Trimming cost V 2 bases and J 4 bases, with 14 bases left between them. Germline CDR1 and CDR2: SGHTA and FQGNSA. The CDR3 sequence is CASSLNGRVGTGELFF. The CDR3 DNA reads as TGTGCCAGCAGCTTAAACGGGAGAGTCGGCACCGGGGAGCTGTTTTTT.

This clonotype was counted a few times. The genes are TRBV7-2 and TRBJ2-5; 7 bases map to TRBD2. Germline CDR1 and CDR2: SGHTA and FQGNSA. The CDR3 runs 15 residues. Unmatched junction bases numbered 7, after V lost 4 bases and J lost 2 bases. CDR3: CASSYQAGPQETQYF. As DNA, the CDR3 is TGTGCCAGCAGCTACCAAGCGGGACCGCAAGAGACCCAGTACTTC. Full variable domain (remainder filled in from reference TRBV7-2 and TRBJ2-5): GAGVSQSPSNKVTEKGKDVELRCDPISGHTALYWYRQSLGQGLEFLIYFQGNSAPDKSGLPSDRFSAERTGGSVSTLTIQRTQQEDSAVYLCASSYQAGPQETQYFGPGTRLLVL.

This chain joins TRBV12-3 or TRBV12-4 and TRBJ2-5; 8 bases agree with TRBD2. V shed 4 bases, J shed 2 bases, and the junction held 6 bases outside the gene matches. The CDR3 is 15 amino acids. In DNA, the CDR3 is TGTGCCAGCAGTTATAATAGCGGGACACAAGAGACCCAGTACTTC. Protein product: CASSYNSGTQETQYF.

This clonotype has only a few counts. V gene TRBV7-9 combines with J gene TRBJ1-2; D possibly corresponds to TRBD1 (5 bases). The V gene lost 5 bases and the J gene lost 7 bases, with 11 bases spanning the gap. Germline assignment: CDR1 SEHNR and CDR2 FQNEAQ (reference sequence). CDR3 size: 12 residues. The DNA of the CDR3 is TGTGCCAGCAGCCGGGCAGGGTTTGGCTACACCTTC. As protein: CASSRAGFGYTF.

Ten or more counts support this clonotype. V usage is TRBV5-5 and J usage is TRBJ2-6; D possibly corresponds to TRBD1 (5 bases). Per the germline V gene, CDR1 is SGHKS and CDR2 is YYEKEE (reference sequence). The CDR3 has 17 amino acids. Trimming cost V 3 bases and J 2 bases, with 15 bases left between them. CDR3 residues: CASSSNPGITGANVLTF. The DNA for the CDR3 is TGTGCCAGCAGCTCGAACCCAGGGATCACTGGGGCCAACGTCCTGACTTTC.

This clonotype was seen a handful of times. The V and J genes are TRBV5-1 and TRBJ2-5; D gene uncertain. With 5 bases removed from V and 3 bases from J, the gap between germline ends came to 14 bases. Per germline, CDR1 SGHRS and CDR2 YFSETQ. There are 14 residues in the CDR3. The CDR3 protein is CASRPTAAKETQYF. Written as DNA, the CDR3 is TGCGCCAGCAGACCCACTGCGGCGAAAGAGACCCAGTACTTC. Using reference TRBV5-1 and TRBJ2-5 for the parts outside the CDR3, the full variable domain is KAGVTQTPRYLIKTRGQQVTLSCSPISGHRSVSWYQQTPGQGLQFLFEYFSETQRNKGNFPGRFSGRQFSNSRSEMNVSTLELGDSALYLCASRPTAAKETQYFGPGTRLLVL.

This rearrangement joins TRBV10-3 to TRBJ2-1; D might be TRBD2 (5 bases). V gave up 6 bases and J gave up 7 bases, with 22 bases separating them. Germline values: CDR1 ENHRY, CDR2 SYGVKD. The length of the CDR3 is 16 residues. In nucleotides, the CDR3 is TGTGCCATCAGGCTGGACTTAGGCTCGGTGGGGAATGAGCAGTTCTTC. It codes for CAIRLDLGSVGNEQFF.

The CDR3 loop reads CASSQTGVAKNIQYF. The CDR3 DNA follows: TGTGCCAGCAGCCAGACAGGTGTAGCCAAAAACATTCAGTACTTC. J is TRBJ2-4 and V is TRBV25-1, with D possibly TRBD1 on 6 matching bases. With 6 bases removed from V and 0 bases from J, the gap between germline ends came to 12 bases. CDR3 size: 15 residues. Germline CDR1 reads MGHDK; CDR2 reads SYGVNS.

The chain employs TRBV7-2 and TRBJ1-3; D not resolved. The V end was cut by 1 base, the J end by 4 bases, with 14 bases between. This CDR3 spans 16 amino acids. The V gene's germline CDR1 is SGHTA and CDR2 FQGNSA. CDR3 sequence reads: CASSLDGRLEGNTIYF. The CDR3 DNA reads TGTGCCAGCAGCTTAGACGGCAGGCTGGAAGGAAACACCATATATTTT.

The V call is TRBV14, the J call TRBJ2-1; D is uncertain. The CDR3 has 15 amino acids. Germline V CDR1 and CDR2: SGHDN, FVKESK. The ends were cut back, 0 bases at V and 3 bases at J, with 9 bases in the middle. In nucleotides, the CDR3 is TGTGCCAGCAGCCAAGAATCGGATGTCTACAATGAGCAGTTCTTC. Amino acids: CASSQESDVYNEQFF. Full variable domain (outside the CDR3, taken from reference TRBV14 and TRBJ2-1): EAGVTQFPSHSVIEKGQTVTLRCDPISGHDNLYWYRRVMGKEIKFLLHFVKESKQDESGMPNNRFLAERTGGTYSTLKVQPAELEDSGVYFCASSQESDVYNEQFFGPGTRLTVL.

The chain recombines TRBV4-2 with TRBJ2-1, with D tentatively TRBD2 (6 bases). The germline V and J ends were trimmed by 1 base and 4 bases, with 14 bases remaining between them. Germline CDR1 LGHNA, CDR2 YNFKEQ. This CDR3 contains 16 residues. The CDR3, as DNA: TGTGCCAGCAGCCAAGGACGTGGGAGGACATACAATGAGCAGTTCTTC. Encoded protein: CASSQGRGRTYNEQFF.

This clonotype was observed at least ten times. This chain uses TRBV9 with TRBJ2-1; tentative D call: TRBD2 (6 bases). From germline, CDR1 is SGDLS and CDR2 YYNGEE. The length of the CDR3 is 15 residues. Trimming cost V 2 bases and J 0 bases, with 9 bases left between them. CDR3 amino acids: CASSVGTASYNEQFF. The CDR3 DNA follows: TGTGCCAGCAGCGTTGGGACTGCCTCCTACAATGAGCAGTTCTTC.

This clonotype appeared a few times. The chain couples TRBV10-3 to TRBJ1-2, with TRBD1 as a possible D gene (5 bases). Trimming cost V 2 bases and J 8 bases, with 15 bases left between them. The CDR3 is made up of 14 amino acids. CDR1 ENHRY and CDR2 SYGVKD come from the germline V gene. CDR3 bases: TGTGCCATCAGTGAGCGGGCCGACAGTGCCGGCTACACCTTC. Amino acids: CAISERADSAGYTF.